These T cell receptor beta chains were read from a single sample in a study of T-cell reconstitution after alpha-beta-depleted transplantation in children. TCRdb recomputed calls from the PCR reads with MiXCR, one row per CDR3 protein. The data hold just under 350,000 distinct CDR3 sequences, with about 17% observed a single time. The sample was PBMCs, mostly from graft donor cells, taken 360 days after TCRalphabeta/CD19-depleted stem cell transplant. These receptors all come from a male patient under 10 years old who had a stem cell transplant for acute lymphoblastic leukemia, so the T cells may come from the graft donor. Both conserved end residues are part of each CDR3. A D gene is named only where the DNA matches it firmly. Some rows mark clone size as missing; the rest say once, few, many or name a class of expanded clone.

len: 11
abundance: few
d_gene: .
v_gene: TRBV2
j_gene: TRBJ2-1
CDR3nt: TGTGCCGCCGGGACCAACAATGAGCAGTTCTTC
CDR3aa: CAAGTNNEQFF

len: 14
abundance: .
d_gene: TRBD1
v_gene: TRBV18
j_gene: TRBJ2-7
CDR3nt: TGTGCCAGCTCCTCCGGGACAGACTCCTACGAGCAGTACTTC
CDR3aa: CASSSGTDSYEQYF

len: 12
abundance: once
d_gene: .
v_gene: TRBV20-1
j_gene: TRBJ2-7
CDR3nt: TGCAGTGCTAGAGACGGGCCCTACGAGCAGTACTTC
CDR3aa: CSARDGPYEQYF

len: 14
abundance: many
d_gene: TRBD1
v_gene: TRBV2
j_gene: TRBJ1-2
CDR3nt: TGTGCCAGCAGTGGATTTGGCAGGGGGCTGGGCTACACCTTC
CDR3aa: CASSGFGRGLGYTF

len: 16
abundance: few
d_gene: .
v_gene: TRBV4-1
j_gene: TRBJ2-7
CDR3nt: TGCGCCAGCAGCCAAGTCCCGGGGCCAAGCGACTACGAGCAGTACTTC
CDR3aa: CASSQVPGPSDYEQYF

len: 16
abundance: .
d_gene: .
v_gene: TRBV7-9
j_gene: TRBJ1-4
CDR3nt: TGTGCCAGCAGCTTAGTACAGGAACTCACAAATGAAAAACTGTTTTTT
CDR3aa: CASSLVQELTNEKLFF

len: 18
abundance: .
d_gene: .
v_gene: TRBV2
j_gene: TRBJ1-4
CDR3nt: TGTGCCAGCAGGGTCAGAGGAAGTTCACTAACAACTAATGAAAAACTGTTTTTT
CDR3aa: CASRVRGSSLTTNEKLFF

len: 16
abundance: .
d_gene: TRBD2
v_gene: TRBV20-1
j_gene: TRBJ2-3
CDR3nt: TGCAGTGCTAGAGATGGGACTAGCGGAGGCACAGATACGCAGTATTTT
CDR3aa: CSARDGTSGGTDTQYF

len: 15
abundance: few
d_gene: .
v_gene: TRBV5-1
j_gene: TRBJ2-1
CDR3nt: TGCGCCAGCAGCCCCAGCCTAGATTGGGTGGATGAGCAGTTCTTC
CDR3aa: CASSPSLDWVDEQFF

len: 15
abundance: many
d_gene: TRBD1
v_gene: TRBV14
j_gene: TRBJ2-1
CDR3nt: TGTGCCAGCAGCCTCCTCGGGACAGGGGGGAATGAGCAGTTCTTC
CDR3aa: CASSLLGTGGNEQFF

len: 14
abundance: few
d_gene: .
v_gene: TRBV12-3/TRBV12-4
j_gene: TRBJ2-7
CDR3nt: TGTGCCAGCCGTGACGCAGGCCCATCCTACGAGCAGTACTTC
CDR3aa: CASRDAGPSYEQYF

len: 16
abundance: many
d_gene: .
v_gene: TRBV7-2
j_gene: TRBJ2-1
CDR3nt: TGTGCCAGCAGCTTAGTCCCCAGGCCAAGGGTCAATGAGCAGTTCTTC
CDR3aa: CASSLVPRPRVNEQFF

len: 13
abundance: many
d_gene: .
v_gene: TRBV29-1
j_gene: TRBJ2-3
CDR3nt: TGCAGCGGCACGGGGAGTGGGGCAGATACGCAGTATTTT
CDR3aa: CSGTGSGADTQYF